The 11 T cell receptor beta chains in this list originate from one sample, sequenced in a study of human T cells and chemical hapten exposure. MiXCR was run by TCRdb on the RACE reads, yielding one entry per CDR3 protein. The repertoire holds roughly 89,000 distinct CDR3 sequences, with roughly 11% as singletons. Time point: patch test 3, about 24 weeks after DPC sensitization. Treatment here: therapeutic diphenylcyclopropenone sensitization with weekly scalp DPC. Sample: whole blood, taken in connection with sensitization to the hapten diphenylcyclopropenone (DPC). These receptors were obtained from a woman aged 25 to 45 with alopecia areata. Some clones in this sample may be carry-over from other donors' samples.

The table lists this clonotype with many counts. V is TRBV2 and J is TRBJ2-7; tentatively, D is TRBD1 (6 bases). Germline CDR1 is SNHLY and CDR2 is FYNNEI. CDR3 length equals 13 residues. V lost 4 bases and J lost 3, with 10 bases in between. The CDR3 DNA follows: TGTGCCAGCAGTGGAGGACAGCTCTACGAGCAGTACGTC. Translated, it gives CASSGGQLYEQYV.

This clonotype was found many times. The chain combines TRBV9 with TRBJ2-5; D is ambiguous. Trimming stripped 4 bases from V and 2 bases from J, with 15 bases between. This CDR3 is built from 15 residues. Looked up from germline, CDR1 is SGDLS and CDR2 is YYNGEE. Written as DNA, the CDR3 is TGTGCCAGCAGCCGAACCCGACGGAATCAAGAGACCCAGTACTTC. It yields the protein CASSRTRRNQETQYF.

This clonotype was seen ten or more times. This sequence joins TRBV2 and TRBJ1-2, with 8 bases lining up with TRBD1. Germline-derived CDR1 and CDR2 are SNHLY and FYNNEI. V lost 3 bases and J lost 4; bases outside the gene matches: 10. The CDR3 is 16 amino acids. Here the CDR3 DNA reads TGTGCCAGCAGTGAGGCCAGGGGGCCTATTTTCTATGGCTACACCTTC. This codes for CASSEARGPIFYGYTF.

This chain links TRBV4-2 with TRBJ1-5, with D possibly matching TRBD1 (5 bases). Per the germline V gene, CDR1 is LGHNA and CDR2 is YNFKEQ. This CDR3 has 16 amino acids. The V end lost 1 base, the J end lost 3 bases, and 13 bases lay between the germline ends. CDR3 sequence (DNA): TGTGCCAGCAGCCAAGGATCCGGGACCGACAATCAGCCCCAGCATTTT. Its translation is CASSQGSGTDNQPQHF.

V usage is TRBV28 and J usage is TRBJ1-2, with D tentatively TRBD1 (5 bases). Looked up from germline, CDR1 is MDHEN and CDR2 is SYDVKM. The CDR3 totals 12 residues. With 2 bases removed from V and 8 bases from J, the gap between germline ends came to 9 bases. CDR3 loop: CASSLGGLGYTF. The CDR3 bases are TGTGCCAGCAGTTTAGGGGGATTGGGCTACACCTTC.

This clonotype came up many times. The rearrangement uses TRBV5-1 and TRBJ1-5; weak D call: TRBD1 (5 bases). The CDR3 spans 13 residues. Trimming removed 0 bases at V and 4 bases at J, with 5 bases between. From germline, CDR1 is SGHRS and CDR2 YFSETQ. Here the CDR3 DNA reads TGCGCCAGCAGCTTGGGACAGAATCAGCCCCAGCATTTT. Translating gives CASSLGQNQPQHF.

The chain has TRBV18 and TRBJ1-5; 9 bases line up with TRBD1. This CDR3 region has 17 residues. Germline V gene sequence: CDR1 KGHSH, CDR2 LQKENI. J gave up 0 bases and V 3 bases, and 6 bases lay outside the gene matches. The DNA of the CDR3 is TGTGCCAGCTCACCGGACAGGGGCACATATAGCAATCAGCCCCAGCATTTT. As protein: CASSPDRGTYSNQPQHF.

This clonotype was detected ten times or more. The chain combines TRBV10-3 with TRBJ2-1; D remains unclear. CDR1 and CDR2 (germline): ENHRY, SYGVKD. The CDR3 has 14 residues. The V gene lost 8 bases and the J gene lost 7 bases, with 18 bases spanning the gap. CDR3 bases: TGTGCCATCGCCCGAGGCGGCGATGGGAATGAGCAGTTCTTC. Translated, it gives CAIARGGDGNEQFF.

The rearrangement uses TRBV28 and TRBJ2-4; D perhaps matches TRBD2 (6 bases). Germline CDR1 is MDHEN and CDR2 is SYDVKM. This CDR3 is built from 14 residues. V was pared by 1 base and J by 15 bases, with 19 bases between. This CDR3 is CASSLLGGGARRYF. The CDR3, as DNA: TGTGCCAGCAGTTTATTGGGAGGTGGGGCCCGCCGGTACTTC.

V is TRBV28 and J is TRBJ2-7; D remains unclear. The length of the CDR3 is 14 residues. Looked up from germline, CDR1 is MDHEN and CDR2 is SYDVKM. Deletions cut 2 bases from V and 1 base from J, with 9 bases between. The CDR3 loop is CASSLGVVSYEQYV. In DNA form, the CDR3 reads TGTGCCAGCAGTTTAGGAGTCGTATCCTACGAGCAGTACGTC.

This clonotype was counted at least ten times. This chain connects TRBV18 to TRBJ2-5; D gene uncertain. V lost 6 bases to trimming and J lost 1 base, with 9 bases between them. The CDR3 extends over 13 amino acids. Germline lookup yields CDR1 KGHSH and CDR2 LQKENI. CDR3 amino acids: CASSTSLQETQYF. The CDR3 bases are TGTGCCAGCTCGACAAGCCTCCAAGAGACCCAGTACTTC.